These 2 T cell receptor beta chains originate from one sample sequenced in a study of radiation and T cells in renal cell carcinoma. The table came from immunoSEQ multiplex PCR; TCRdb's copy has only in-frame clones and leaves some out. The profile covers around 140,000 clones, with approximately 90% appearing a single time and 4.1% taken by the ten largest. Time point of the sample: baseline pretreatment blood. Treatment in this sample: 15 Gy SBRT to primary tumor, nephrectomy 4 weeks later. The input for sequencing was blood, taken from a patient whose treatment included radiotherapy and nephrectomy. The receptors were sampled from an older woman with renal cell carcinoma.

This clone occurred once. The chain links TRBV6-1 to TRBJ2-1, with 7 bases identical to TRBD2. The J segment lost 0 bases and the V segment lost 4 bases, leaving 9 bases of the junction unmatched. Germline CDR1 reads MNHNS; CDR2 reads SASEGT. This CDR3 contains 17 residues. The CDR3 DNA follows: TGTGCCAGCAGTGGTACCCCTTCGGGGGGCTCCTACAATGAGCAGTTCTTC. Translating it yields CASSGTPSGGSYNEQFF.

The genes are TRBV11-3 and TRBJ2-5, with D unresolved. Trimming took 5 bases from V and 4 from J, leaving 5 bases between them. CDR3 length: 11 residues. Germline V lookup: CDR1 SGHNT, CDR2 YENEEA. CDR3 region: CASSTGETQYF. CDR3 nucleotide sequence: TGTGCCAGCAGCACTGGAGAGACCCAGTACTTC.